A single sample gave rise to the 28 T cell receptor beta chains below, sequenced in a study of T cell repertoires in cytomegalovirus infection. Their recognized antigens are unknown. TCRdb re-derived calls from the reads in MiXCR, one entry per CDR3 protein. This sample yields roughly 920,000 distinct CDR3 sequences, of which less than 35% are seen a single time; more than 13% belongs to the top ten. The sample in question was cultured CD8+ T cells from PBMCs, obtained from culture after CMV antigen stimulation. These receptors were obtained from a human donor in good health (CMV status not recorded). Some clones in this sample may be carry-over from other donors' samples.

The chain is built from TRBV15 and TRBJ2-3; 12 bases agree with TRBD2. The germline V gene encodes CDR1 LNHNV and CDR2 YYDKDF (reference sequence). V lost 6 bases and J lost 5; bases outside the gene matches: 9. The CDR3 has 16 amino acids. CDR3: CATSEATSGGLDTQYF. Here the CDR3 DNA reads TGTGCCACCAGTGAGGCGACTAGCGGGGGTTTAGATACGCAGTATTTT.

This clonotype was seen many times. V usage is TRBV12-5 and J usage is TRBJ1-3; no clear D gene. Germline lookup yields CDR1 LGHNT and CDR2 FRNRAP. CDR3 length equals 14 residues. V shed 4 bases and J shed 1 base, with 8 bases lying between them. CDR3 sequence (DNA): TGTGCTAGTGGTTGGGCGGGGTCTGGAAACACCATATATTTT. Protein: CASGWAGSGNTIYF.

The chain recombines TRBV11-2 with TRBJ1-4; possible D gene TRBD1, 6 bases. The V end lost 5 bases, the J end lost 4 bases, and 17 bases lay between the germline ends. The CDR3 runs 16 residues. Germline-derived CDR1 and CDR2 are SGHAT and FQNNGV. CDR3 in DNA: TGTGCCAGCAGCCCTAATGAGGACAGCGATAATGAAAAACTGTTTTTT. It encodes CASSPNEDSDNEKLFF.

The chain combines TRBV3-1 with TRBJ2-2; perhaps TRBD1 as D (5 bases). Germline values: CDR1 LGHDT, CDR2 YNNKEL (reference sequence). Between the trimmed V and J ends, which lost 7 bases and 1 base, there was a span of 16 bases. The CDR3 covers 16 residues. The DNA for the CDR3 is TGTGCCAGCACCCCCCTGGTACAGGAGAACACCGGGGAGCTGTTTTTT. Translating gives CASTPLVQENTGELFF.

The genes are TRBV19 and TRBJ2-7, with D uncertain. Trimming shortened V by 1 base and J by 3 bases, and 10 bases separated the two germline ends. CDR3 length: 14 amino acids. The germline V gene has CDR1 LNHDA and CDR2 SQIVND (reference sequence). CDR3 region: CASSIGGMDYEQYV. The CDR3 DNA reads as TGTGCCAGTAGTATAGGCGGCATGGACTACGAGCAGTACGTC.

V gene TRBV28 combines with J gene TRBJ1-5, with a possible D match to TRBD1 (6 bases). The V and J ends lost 3 bases and 0 bases respectively, with 12 bases between them. Per germline, CDR1 MDHEN and CDR2 SYDVKM. The CDR3 is made up of 16 amino acids. Here the CDR3 DNA reads TGTGCCAGCAGTTTCTCTCCAGGGGTTAGCAATCAGCCCCAGCATTTT. Amino acids: CASSFSPGVSNQPQHF.

This clonotype turned up a few times. The chain carries TRBV27 and TRBJ1-5; D not resolved. The CDR3 has 14 amino acids. V lost 5 bases, J lost 5 bases, and 13 bases lay in between. Germline CDR1 reads MNHEY; CDR2 reads SMNVEV (reference sequence). The DNA for the CDR3 is TGTGCCAGCAGTGGGGATCCTGGGGATCAGCCCCAGCATTTT. As protein: CASSGDPGDQPQHF.

This clonotype was seen a handful of times. The V and J genes are TRBV6-6 and TRBJ2-3; D not certain. The CDR3 spans 13 residues. From germline, CDR1 is MNHNY and CDR2 SVGAGI (reference sequence). V lost 7 bases, J lost 3 bases, and 11 bases lay in between. The CDR3 region is CASTPGLTDTQYF. The CDR3 DNA reads as TGTGCCAGCACTCCGGGTCTTACAGATACGCAGTATTTT.

The chain links TRBV7-9 to TRBJ2-3; D remains ambiguous. The CDR3 is 14 residues long. Trimming removed 4 bases at V and 5 bases at J, with 13 bases between. Germline assignment: CDR1 SEHNR and CDR2 FQNEAQ (reference sequence). The chain's CDR3 is CASSSSRNGDTQYF. CDR3 DNA: TGTGCCAGCAGCTCCTCAAGGAACGGAGATACGCAGTATTTT.

This clonotype was seen ten or more times. The V gene is TRBV3-1, the J gene TRBJ2-7, with 10 bases aligning to TRBD1. Germline CDR1 is LGHDT and CDR2 is YNNKEL (reference sequence). The ends lost 1 base at V and 3 bases at J; junction bases unmatched: 3. This CDR3 is 15 amino acids long. The CDR3 spells CASSQGQGANYEQYV. The CDR3 DNA reads TGTGCCAGCAGCCAAGGACAGGGGGCAAACTACGAGCAGTACGTC.

V is TRBV5-6 and J is TRBJ2-3; D possibly corresponds to TRBD2 (5 bases). Germline V lookup: CDR1 SGHDT, CDR2 YYEEEE. CDR3 length equals 18 residues. V was cut by 5 bases and J by 2 bases, with 24 bases left in between. The CDR3 nucleotides read TGTGCCAGCAGATTCCGGTGGGCGGGTCTCTTGGACACAGATACGCAGTATTTT. Translating gives CASRFRWAGLLDTDTQYF.

This clonotype was detected many times. The rearrangement joins TRBV7-8 to TRBJ2-1, with D perhaps TRBD1 or TRBD2 (5 bases each). This CDR3 region has 17 residues. Trimming shortened V by 5 bases and J by 5 bases, and 22 bases separated the two germline ends. CDR1 is SGHVS and CDR2 is FQNEAQ in the germline V gene. The CDR3 spells CASSNPWSGLVNNEQFF. CDR3 DNA: TGTGCCAGCAGCAACCCGTGGTCGGGGCTAGTGAACAATGAGCAGTTCTTC.

The chain carries TRBV24-1 and TRBJ2-1; TRBD1 is a possible D gene (6 bases). There are 16 residues in the CDR3. Germline loops: CDR1 KGHDR, CDR2 SFDVKD. Deletions cut 5 bases from V and 2 bases from J, with 15 bases between. CDR3 amino acids: CATSGIAGTTYNEQFF. For the CDR3, the DNA is TGTGCCACCAGTGGTATTGCCGGGACAACCTACAATGAGCAGTTCTTC.

This clonotype was detected only once. The rearrangement links TRBV7-4 to TRBJ1-5; 8 nucleotides agree with TRBD1. The CDR3 is made up of 15 amino acids. V shed 2 bases, J shed 7 bases, and the junction held 7 bases outside the gene matches. The germline gives CDR1 SGHVT, CDR2 SQSDAQ. Written as DNA, the CDR3 is TGTGCCAGCAGCTTACAGGGGGCAATTAACCAGCCCCAGCATTTT. Protein: CASSLQGAINQPQHF.

Only a few counts were recorded for this clonotype. This chain uses TRBV15 with TRBJ2-7; 7 bases agree with TRBD1. The germline V gene has CDR1 LNHNV and CDR2 YYDKDF (reference sequence). Trimming removed 2 bases from V and 2 bases from J; junction bases left unmatched: 12. The CDR3 covers 17 residues. The CDR3: CATSRHYPGTEAYEQYF. The CDR3 DNA follows: TGTGCCACCAGCAGACACTACCCCGGGACAGAGGCCTACGAGCAGTACTTC. Full variable domain (missing parts from reference TRBV15 and TRBJ2-7): DAMVIQNPRYQVTQFGKPVTLSCSQTLNHNVMYWYQQKSSQAPKLLFHYYDKDFNNEADTPDNFQSRRPNTSFCFLDIRSPGLGDTAMYLCATSRHYPGTEAYEQYFGPGTRLTVT.

On this clonotype itself: One end of the junction varies from germline; a read error may be responsible. The chain recombines TRBV7-7 with TRBJ1-4; no clear D. The length of the CDR3 is 16 residues. CDR1 is SSHAT and CDR2 is FNYEAQ in the germline V gene (reference sequence). CDR3 DNA: TGTGCTAGCAGCTTAAGTCCGGGCAGGCAGAGGGAAAAACTGTTTTTT. This translates into CASSLSPGRQREKLFF.

This clonotype was found once. The V call is TRBV3-1, the J call TRBJ2-3; 14 bases are shared with TRBD2. V shed 4 bases and J 0 bases; nucleotides not matched to a gene: 6. CDR1 is LGHDT, CDR2 YNNKEL, per germline (reference sequence). This CDR3 region has 18 residues. The CDR3 DNA is TGTGCCAGCAGCCCCGGGACTAGCGGGGGAGAGAGCACAGATACGCAGTATTTT. Amino acids: CASSPGTSGGESTDTQYF.

The rearrangement links TRBV11-2 to TRBJ2-3; D is ambiguous. The CDR3 sequence is 13 residues long. Between the trimmed V and J ends, which lost 6 bases and 4 bases, there was a span of 11 bases. Germline-derived CDR1 and CDR2 are SGHAT and FQNNGV. DNA for the CDR3: TGTGCCAGCAGGGATCCTACGGCAGATACGCAGTATTTT. Its protein product is CASRDPTADTQYF.

This clonotype appeared many times. The chain joins TRBV4-1 to TRBJ2-3, with D perhaps matching TRBD1 or TRBD2 (5 bases each). CDR3 length: 15 residues. Germline values: CDR1 MGHRA, CDR2 YSYEKL. Trimming left V 5 bases short and J 2 bases short, with 14 bases between. The CDR3 sequence is CASSYRDGNTDTQYF. The CDR3 bases are TGCGCCAGCAGCTACCGGGACGGAAACACAGATACGCAGTATTTT.

This clonotype was recorded a few times. The gene calls are TRBV6-6 and TRBJ2-3; D remains unclear. CDR1 and CDR2 (germline): MNHNY, SVGAGI (reference sequence). There are 15 residues in the CDR3. The V end lost 2 bases, the J end lost 0 bases, and 9 bases lay between the germline ends. The CDR3 DNA is TGTGCCAGCAGTTACGTCGGGTCTAGCACAGATACGCAGTATTTT. It translates to CASSYVGSSTDTQYF.

A few counts support this clonotype. The chain uses TRBV7-9 and TRBJ2-5; unclear D gene. This CDR3 contains 13 residues. V lost 2 bases to trimming and J lost 3 bases, with 7 bases between them. Germline V gene data show CDR1 as SEHNR and CDR2 as FQNEAQ (reference sequence). CDR3 nucleotide sequence: TGTGCCAGCAGCTTACGGTTAGAAGAGACCCAGTACTTC. Residues: CASSLRLEETQYF.

The chain recombines TRBV4-1 with TRBJ1-1; D is possibly TRBD1 (5 bases). Germline assignment: CDR1 MGHRA and CDR2 YSYEKL. The V end was cut by 2 bases, the J end by 6 bases, with 13 bases between. The CDR3 is made up of 14 amino acids. This chain's CDR3 is CASSQTGLNAEAFF. DNA for the CDR3: TGCGCCAGCAGCCAAACAGGTTTAAACGCTGAAGCTTTCTTT.

The chain uses TRBV2 and TRBJ1-2; a weak D match, TRBD1 (6 bases). The CDR3 is made up of 14 amino acids. V was clipped by 7 bases and J by 3 bases, with 15 bases between them. Germline CDR1 SNHLY, CDR2 FYNNEI. CDR3 residues: CASMAGGSYYGYTF. The CDR3 nucleotides are TGTGCCAGCATGGCGGGGGGCAGCTACTATGGCTACACCTTC.

V gene TRBV27 combines with J gene TRBJ1-2; D is undetermined. Germline V lookup: CDR1 MNHEY, CDR2 SMNVEV (reference sequence). The CDR3 is 13 amino acids. With 7 bases removed from V and 3 bases from J, the gap between germline ends came to 12 bases. CDR3 loop: CASTPDPDYGYTF. CDR3 DNA sequence: TGTGCCAGCACCCCCGACCCCGACTATGGCTACACCTTC.

Many counts were recorded for this clonotype. At one end, the junction sequence differs from germline, possibly due to a read error. This rearrangement joins TRBV5-1 to TRBJ2-1, with TRBD2 matching over 13 bases. This CDR3 has 16 amino acids. Germline CDR1 and CDR2: SGHRS and YFSETQ. The CDR3 DNA is TGTGCCAGCAGCATACTAGCGGGGGGGCCTTACAATGAGCAGTTCTTC. Residues: CASSILAGGPYNEQFF.

This rearrangement joins TRBV7-9 to TRBJ1-1; D is undetermined. Between the trimmed V and J ends, which lost 3 bases and 0 bases, there was a span of 11 bases. CDR1 and CDR2 from the germline V gene are SEHNR and FQNEAQ (reference sequence). The CDR3 is 15 residues long. CDR3 sequence: CASSFIRGMNTEAFF. The CDR3 DNA follows: TGTGCCAGCAGCTTTATCCGGGGAATGAACACTGAAGCTTTCTTT.

This rearrangement joins TRBV6-2 or TRBV6-3 to TRBJ2-1, with 8 nucleotides matching TRBD1. Germline-derived CDR1 and CDR2 are MNHEY and SVGEGT. This CDR3 has 15 amino acids. The J segment lost 8 bases and the V segment lost 5 bases, leaving 11 bases of the junction unmatched. CDR3 sequence reads: CASSRQGHLLDEQFF. The CDR3 region has the DNA TGTGCCAGCAGTCGACAGGGGCACCTCCTCGATGAGCAGTTCTTC.

The table lists this clonotype with a few counts. The rearrangement uses TRBV28 and TRBJ2-7; D unclear. The CDR3 totals 14 residues. Germline loops: CDR1 MDHEN, CDR2 SYDVKM. The V end was cut by 7 bases, the J end by 2 bases, with 15 bases between. For the CDR3, the DNA is TGTGCCAGCACCCCAATGGGCGCTACCTACGAGCAGTACGTC. Its protein product is CASTPMGATYEQYV.